This T cell receptor beta chain was sequenced during a study of blood T cell repertoires in COVID-19. Study information: COVID-19 samples collected from the United States, Italy and Spain covered acute and convalescent phases. Sources were T cells, B-cell-depleted T cells, or PBMCs; the material itself was cDNA or gDNA.

V was clipped by 1 base and J by 6 bases, with 9 bases between them. The CDR3 sequence is 13 residues long. Per the germline V gene, CDR1 is SEHNR and CDR2 is FQNEAQ (reference sequence). Authors' data handling: Quantification of nucleated cells was approximated via reference gene primer amplification. Method: immunoSEQ multiplex PCR; TCRdb's copy keeps in-frame clones and lacks some. The V and J calls and clone size come from that table; D and trimming were worked out from the DNA. The sample includes some 270,000 clones, around nine tenths seen only once; the top ten take around 1.6%. This chain joins TRBV7-9 and TRBJ1-2, with D possibly TRBD1 on 5 matching bases. Sample: peripheral blood. The receptor was isolated from a woman aged 60-70 years who had recovered from COVID-19. Written as DNA, the CDR3 is TGTGCCAGCAGCTTAGAGGGGATCGATGGCTACACCTTC. This translates into CASSLEGIDGYTF.